These 32 T cell receptor beta chains originate from one sample sequenced in a study of blood T cell repertoires in COVID-19. TCRdb's copy holds only in-frame clones and misses some; the assay was immunoSEQ multiplex PCR. This repertoire shows hundreds of thousands of clones, approximately 84% found once; its top ten account for around 3%. The sample taken for sequencing was PBMCs or T cells enriched from blood (not recorded which). These receptor sequences come from a woman under 40 who had recovered from COVID-19.

As for this clone: The conserved closing phenylalanine or tryptophan is absent in this CDR3, likely reflecting a read error. It is unclear where the CDR3 begins or ends on the DNA, so no DNA is shown, and the CDR3 is as TCRdb lists it. J is TRBJ2-7 and V is TRBV7-8; TRBD1, the table's D call, was not compared with the DNA. Germline lookup yields CDR1 SGHVS and CDR2 FQNEAQ. Counting both end residues, the CDR3 totals 13 amino acids. This chain's CDR3 is CASSLALDRGNPI.

This clone showed up just a few times. J is TRBJ1-2 and V is TRBV3-1 (or the pseudogene TRBV3-2), with 9 bases identical to TRBD1. The CDR3 extends over 15 amino acids. The V segment lost 6 bases and the J segment 2 bases; nucleotides outside the gene matches: 7. CDR1 LGHDT and CDR2 YNNKEL come from the germline V gene (reference sequence). CDR3 nucleotide sequence: TGTGCCAGCAGTTTCGTTGGACAGGGGAACTATGGCTACACCTTC. It translates to CASSFVGQGNYGYTF.

The rearrangement links TRBV7-9 to TRBJ2-3; 7 bases match TRBD2. V gave up 0 bases and J gave up 3 bases; unmatched junction bases: 3. CDR1 is SEHNR, CDR2 FQNEAQ, per germline (reference sequence). The CDR3 is made up of 15 amino acids. The DNA of the CDR3 is TGTGCCAGCAGCTTAGCGGCGGGAGAAACAGATACGCAGTATTTT. Protein: CASSLAAGETDTQYF.

The chain employs TRBV3-1 (or the pseudogene TRBV3-2) and TRBJ2-7; 7 bases are shared with TRBD2. The trim removed 3 bases at V and 3 bases at J, leaving 5 bases unmatched. This CDR3 is built from 14 residues. In germline, CDR1 is LGHDT, CDR2 YNNKEL (reference sequence). The CDR3 region has the DNA TGTGCCAGCAGCCACGGGGGGAGGAACTACGAGCAGTACTTC. Protein product: CASSHGGRNYEQYF.

This clone was recorded only once. The genes are TRBV28 and TRBJ1-2; 9 bases map to TRBD1. The CDR3 runs to 15 residues. Germline V gene lookup returns CDR1 MDHEN and CDR2 SYDVKM. The J segment lost 5 bases and the V segment lost 8 bases, leaving 12 bases of the junction unmatched. The CDR3 reads CASFNRDRVQYGYTF. Written as DNA, the CDR3 is TGTGCCAGCTTCAACCGGGACAGGGTTCAGTATGGCTACACCTTC.

The chain uses TRBV9 and TRBJ2-2; 11 bases are a match to TRBD1. After removal of 3 bases from V and 5 bases from J, the junction contained 9 bases not matched to a gene. The CDR3 consists of 17 residues. Per germline, CDR1 SGDLS and CDR2 YYNGEE. CDR3 nucleotides: TGTGCCAGCAGCGGGCAGGGTGGACAGGGGGCAACCGGGGAGCTGTTTTTT. This translates into CASSGQGGQGATGELFF.

The chain couples TRBV7-9 to TRBJ2-7; D perhaps matches TRBD2 (5 bases). Germline-derived CDR1 and CDR2 are SEHNR and FQNEAQ (reference sequence). The CDR3 is 12 residues long. Deletions cut 5 bases from V and 3 bases from J, with 8 bases between. This chain's CDR3 is CASSTLVYEQYF. DNA for the CDR3: TGTGCCAGCAGCACACTAGTCTACGAGCAGTACTTC.

This chain uses TRBV6-5 with TRBJ2-7; 9 bases are a match to TRBD2. Trimming at V came to 6 bases and at J to 1 base, leaving 4 bases not matched to a gene. The CDR3 is 14 residues long. Germline CDR1 and CDR2: MNHEY and SVGAGI. CDR3 nucleotide sequence: TGTGCCAGCAGCGTAGCGGGAGATTCCTACGAGCAGTACTTC. This gives the protein CASSVAGDSYEQYF.

The chain recombines TRBV7-9 with TRBJ2-3, with D possibly TRBD1 on 6 matching bases. Germline CDR1 reads SEHNR; CDR2 reads FQNEAQ (reference sequence). V lost 3 bases and J lost 6, with 22 bases in between. The length of the CDR3 is 17 residues. The CDR3 DNA sequence: TGTGCCAGCAGCTTGATAGGACAGACCGGGGTGGGGGATACGCAGTATTTT. As protein: CASSLIGQTGVGDTQYF.

V gene TRBV7-9 combines with J gene TRBJ1-2; D not resolved. V was pared by 7 bases and J by 2 bases, with 11 bases between. This CDR3 spans 13 amino acids. Germline-derived CDR1 and CDR2 are SEHNR and FQNEAQ (reference sequence). The CDR3 loop is CASTPGENYGYTF. The CDR3 DNA sequence: TGTGCCAGCACTCCCGGGGAGAACTATGGCTACACCTTC.

J is TRBJ2-2 and V is TRBV7-9; 10 bases align to TRBD2. With V trimmed by 5 bases and J by 6 bases, 6 bases remained unmatched. CDR1 is SEHNR and CDR2 is FQNEAQ in the germline V gene (reference sequence). This CDR3 is 15 amino acids long. The CDR3 DNA reads as TGTGCCAGCAGCCCGGGCGGACTAGCGGCCGGGGAGCTGTTTTTT. As protein: CASSPGGLAAGELFF.

This clone was recorded a few times. This sequence joins TRBV2 and TRBJ1-2; 9 nucleotides line up with TRBD1. CDR3 size: 15 residues. The germline V gene encodes CDR1 SNHLY and CDR2 FYNNEI. The J segment lost 7 bases and the V segment lost 7 bases, leaving 13 bases of the junction unmatched. The CDR3 DNA reads TGTGCCAGCACCCCGGGACAGGGAGAATTTTCTGGCTACACCTTC. Its protein is CASTPGQGEFSGYTF.

The CDR3 region has the DNA TGTGCCAGCAGCTTGGGTGGGACAGGGGTGTACGAGCAGTACTTC. This sequence encodes CASSLGGTGVYEQYF. This chain connects TRBV5-6 to TRBJ2-7, with 10 bases lining up with TRBD1. The CDR3 is 15 amino acids. Germline CDR1 reads SGHDT; CDR2 reads YYEEEE. J gave up 4 bases and V 0 bases, and 4 bases lay outside the gene matches.

A few counts support this clone. The chain joins TRBV11-2 to TRBJ1-1; no firm D call. Germline CDR1 reads SGHAT; CDR2 reads FQNNGV. The V gene lost 7 bases and the J gene lost 1 base, with 13 bases spanning the gap. The CDR3 spans 14 residues. CDR3 nucleotides: TGTGCCAGCACCAAGGCAGAGGAGAACACTGAAGCTTTCTTT. Protein: CASTKAEENTEAFF.

V and J are TRBV7-9 and TRBJ1-1; possible D gene TRBD1, 6 bases. The length of the CDR3 is 14 residues. Trimming took 5 bases from V and 4 from J, leaving 14 bases between them. The germline gives CDR1 SEHNR, CDR2 FQNEAQ (reference sequence). The DNA of the CDR3 is TGTGCCAGCAGCACCATACAGGGTCCCACTGAAGCTTTCTTT. Its translation is CASSTIQGPTEAFF. Drawing the rest from reference TRBV7-9 and TRBJ1-1, the complete variable domain is DTGVSQNPRHKITKRGQNVTFRCDPISEHNRLYWYRQTLGQGPEFLTYFQNEAQLEKSRLLSDRFSAERPKGSFSTLEIQRTEQGDSAMYLCASSTIQGPTEAFFGQGTRLTVV.

V usage is TRBV4-2 and J usage is TRBJ1-5, with D possibly matching TRBD1 (6 bases). The CDR3 is made up of 15 amino acids. V lost 3 bases to trimming and J lost 1 base, with 10 bases between them. Germline V gene sequence: CDR1 LGHNA, CDR2 YNFKEQ. CDR3 DNA: TGTGCCAGCAGCCACGAGGGACAAAGCAATCAGCCCCAGCATTTT. This translates into CASSHEGQSNQPQHF.

Concerning this clone: At one end, the junction sequence differs from germline, possibly due to a read error. The chain is built from TRBV13 and TRBJ1-1; D gene uncertain. Germline-derived CDR1 and CDR2 are PRHDT and FYEKMQ (reference sequence). The CDR3 is 13 residues long. In DNA form, the CDR3 reads TGTGGCAGCAGCTTGACGGGGAACACTGAAGCTTTCTTT. Encoded protein: CGSSLTGNTEAFF.

Only a few counts were recorded for this clone. The rearrangement links TRBV7-8 to TRBJ2-5, with 7 bases fitting TRBD1. Germline loops: CDR1 SGHVS, CDR2 FQNEAQ. This CDR3 region has 15 residues. Trimming removed 4 bases from V and 2 bases from J; junction bases left unmatched: 7. The CDR3 here is CASSSEPGQQETQYF. The DNA for the CDR3 is TGTGCCAGCAGCTCAGAACCGGGACAGCAAGAGACCCAGTACTTC.

V gene TRBV6-2 or TRBV6-3 combines with J gene TRBJ2-2, with 13 nucleotides matching TRBD2. The V and J ends lost 6 bases and 4 bases, in that order; junction bases with no gene match: 11. Germline loops: CDR1 MNHEY, CDR2 SVGEGT. The CDR3 consists of 18 residues. DNA for the CDR3: TGTGCCAGCAGCCGCGGGACTAGCGGGACAGTTGGCACCGGGGAGCTGTTTTTT. Translation gives CASSRGTSGTVGTGELFF.

The chain couples TRBV2 to TRBJ2-5, with 8 bases fitting TRBD2. Germline loops: CDR1 SNHLY, CDR2 FYNNEI. The V segment lost 6 bases and the J segment 4 bases; nucleotides outside the gene matches: 7. This CDR3 comprises 14 residues. CDR3 loop: CASSWGSGRETQYF. The CDR3 DNA sequence: TGTGCCAGCAGCTGGGGCAGCGGGAGAGAGACCCAGTACTTC.

Points on this clone: One end of the junction fails to match germline, which may point to a read error. As DNA, the CDR3 is TGCGCCAGCAGTTTGGACAGGCTTTCTCTCGGAGCTTTCTTT. Translation: CASSLDRLSLGAFF. The chain is built from TRBV5-1 and TRBJ1-1, with 7 positions matching TRBD1. Germline-derived CDR1 and CDR2 are SGHRS and YFSETQ. There are 14 residues in the CDR3. Complete variable domain (other parts from reference TRBV5-1 and TRBJ1-1): KAGVTQTPRYLIKTRGQQVTLSCSPISGHRSVSWYQQTPGQGLQFLFEYFSETQRNKGNFPGRFSGRQFSNSRSEMNVSTLELGDSALYLCASSLDRLSLGAFFGQGTRLTVV.

The chain couples TRBV19 to TRBJ1-6; 7 positions agree with TRBD1. Losses at the gene ends were 5 bases for V and 7 bases for J; bases not matched to a gene: 5. CDR1 is LNHDA and CDR2 is SQIVND in the germline V gene (reference sequence). The CDR3 runs to 14 residues. For the CDR3, the DNA is TGTGCCAGTAGTCCAGGGACAGTGAATTCACCCCTCCACTTT. Translation gives CASSPGTVNSPLHF.

In this sample, this clone turned up once. J is TRBJ1-1 and V is TRBV11-1, with 11 nucleotides matching TRBD1. With 5 bases clipped from V and 1 base from J, the junction kept 6 bases outside the gene matches. From germline, CDR1 is SGHAT and CDR2 FQDESV (reference sequence). The CDR3 sequence is 16 residues long. This CDR3 is CASSLPGQGGNTEAFF. The CDR3 coding sequence is TGTGCCAGCAGCCTCCCGGGACAGGGGGGGAACACTGAAGCTTTCTTT.

The rearrangement links TRBV5-6 to TRBJ2-2, with TRBD1 matching over 9 bases. The CDR3 covers 17 residues. The V gene's germline CDR1 is SGHDT and CDR2 YYEEEE. Trimming at V came to 4 bases and at J to 2 bases, leaving 9 bases not matched to a gene. The CDR3 DNA reads as TGTGCCAGCAGCGAATTGGGACAGGGTCGCAACACCGGGGAGCTGTTTTTT. This codes for CASSELGQGRNTGELFF.

The chain has TRBV13 and TRBJ1-2; D ambiguous. Germline CDR1 reads PRHDT; CDR2 reads FYEKMQ (reference sequence). Trimming took off 0 bases at V and 2 bases at J, with 13 bases between the two ends. The CDR3 sequence is 16 residues long. CDR3 region: CASSLGVNRENYGYTF. The DNA for the CDR3 is TGTGCCAGCAGCTTAGGGGTAAACCGGGAAAACTATGGCTACACCTTC. The full variable domain, in which reference TRBV13 and TRBJ1-2 provide the parts outside the CDR3, is AAGVIQSPRHLIKEKRETATLKCYPIPRHDTVYWYQQGPGQDPQFLISFYEKMQSDKGSIPDRFSAQQFSDYHSELNMSSLELGDSALYFCASSLGVNRENYGYTFGSGTRLTVV.

J is TRBJ2-3 and V is TRBV9, with D possibly TRBD2 on 6 matching bases. The V end was cut by 4 bases, the J end by 4 bases, with 19 bases between. Germline CDR1 and CDR2: SGDLS and YYNGEE. The CDR3 totals 16 residues. The CDR3 is CASSPLRGIQADTQYF. CDR3 coding DNA: TGTGCCAGCAGCCCCCTCCGCGGGATTCAGGCAGATACGCAGTATTTT.

The chain links TRBV29-1 to TRBJ2-7; TRBD1 agrees at 8 bases. Germline trimming cut 3 bases from V and 5 bases from J; bases unmatched to any gene: 6. Germline V CDR1 and CDR2: SQVTM, ANQGSEA. The CDR3 is 13 residues long. In nucleotides, the CDR3 is TGCAGCGTTGACGACAGGGGTTCCAACGAGCAGTACTTC. Its translation is CSVDDRGSNEQYF.

The gene calls are TRBV3-1 (or the pseudogene TRBV3-2) and TRBJ2-2, with D tentatively TRBD2 (5 bases). CDR3 length: 14 amino acids. The germline V gene has CDR1 LGHDT and CDR2 YNNKEL (reference sequence). The V gene lost 0 bases and the J gene lost 7 bases, with 9 bases spanning the gap. CDR3 in DNA: TGTGCCAGCAGCCAAGAAATCCGGGACGGGGAGCTGTTTTTT. Amino acid sequence: CASSQEIRDGELFF.

This sequence joins TRBV27 and TRBJ1-6; D is unresolved. Trimming cost V 5 bases and J 1 base, with 9 bases left between them. CDR3 length equals 15 residues. Germline loops: CDR1 MNHEY, CDR2 SMNVEV (reference sequence). Written as DNA, the CDR3 is TGTGCCAGCAGTCCCCCCAGATCCTATAATTCACCCCTCCACTTT. The encoded protein is CASSPPRSYNSPLHF.

The chain has TRBV7-9 and TRBJ2-2; no firm D call. Deletions cut 4 bases from V and 0 bases from J, with 12 bases between. There are 16 residues in the CDR3. CDR1 and CDR2 (germline): SEHNR, FQNEAQ (reference sequence). CDR3 protein: CASSSEANANTGELFF. Written as DNA, the CDR3 is TGTGCCAGCAGCTCAGAGGCTAACGCGAACACCGGGGAGCTGTTTTTT. Combining the CDR3 with reference TRBV7-9 and TRBJ2-2 gives the whole variable domain DTGVSQNPRHKITKRGQNVTFRCDPISEHNRLYWYRQTLGQGPEFLTYFQNEAQLEKSRLLSDRFSAERPKGSFSTLEIQRTEQGDSAMYLCASSSEANANTGELFFGEGSRLTVL.

This clone was detected only once. The J gene is TRBJ1-4, the V gene TRBV7-9; TRBD1 is a possible D gene (5 bases). There are 16 residues in the CDR3. Germline CDR1 and CDR2: SEHNR and FQNEAQ (reference sequence). V lost 5 bases and J 8 bases, leaving 21 bases between the germline ends. The chain's CDR3 is CASSTTAIGQREKLFF. CDR3 DNA: TGTGCCAGCAGCACGACAGCAATTGGGCAGAGAGAAAAACTGTTTTTT.

This clone has just one count. The rearrangement joins TRBV7-6 to TRBJ2-3; perhaps TRBD2 as D (7 bases). Trimming took 5 bases from V and 3 from J, leaving 21 bases between them. Germline CDR1 SGHVS, CDR2 FNYEAQ. The CDR3 totals 17 residues. The CDR3 DNA sequence: TGTGCCAGCAGCCCCACCGGGGGGCGGGAGATGACAGATACGCAGTATTTT. Its translation is CASSPTGGREMTDTQYF.